One and the same sample provided the 25 T cell receptor beta chains below, sequenced in a study of regulatory T cells in long-lasting Graves disease. Researchers made TCR beta libraries by using iRepertoire HTBI primers and running Arm-PCR on CDR3 regions. MiXCR was run by TCRdb on the multiplex PCR reads, yielding one entry per CDR3 protein. This sample has hundreds of thousands of distinct CDR3 sequences; around 16% occur once, and the top ten carry about a fifth. The time point was: newly diagnosed GD, antithyroid drugs for less than 3 months. PBMCs were the source of the RNA used for TCR sequencing. This material consisted of peripheral blood mononuclear cells (PBMCs), taken at new diagnosis, from a patient treated with antithyroid drugs. These TCRs come from a female donor with Graves disease.

This clonotype has ten or more counts. The chain joins TRBV7-9 to TRBJ1-6; TRBD1 aligns across 9 bases. Germline CDR1 and CDR2: SEHNR and FQNEAQ (reference sequence). With V trimmed by 5 bases and J by 6 bases, 5 bases remained unmatched. The CDR3 consists of 15 residues. CDR3 nucleotide sequence: TGTGCCAGCAGCCCCCGGGACAGGGCTAATTCACCCCTCCACTTT. This translates into CASSPRDRANSPLHF.

This clonotype showed up many times. The rearrangement links TRBV20-1 to TRBJ1-1, with D maybe TRBD1 (5 bases). Germline loops: CDR1 DFQATT, CDR2 SNEGSKA (reference sequence). V dropped 5 bases and J dropped 1 base, with 17 bases sitting between them. This CDR3 comprises 15 residues. The CDR3 sequence: CSAGRSSQANTEAFF. The DNA of the CDR3 is TGCAGTGCTGGACGCTCTTCACAGGCGAACACTGAAGCTTTCTTT.

This clonotype was detected many times. The chain uses TRBV7-2 and TRBJ2-3; 8 positions match TRBD1. J lost 10 bases, V lost 5 bases, and 11 bases had no gene match. CDR1 is SGHTA, CDR2 FQGNSA, per germline. The CDR3 is 14 residues long. The CDR3 sequence is CASSAVSGGQPQYF. The CDR3 region has the DNA TGTGCCAGCAGCGCCGTTTCAGGGGGCCAACCGCAGTATTTT.

Only one count was recorded for this clonotype. The chain uses TRBV11-2 and TRBJ1-1, with 7 bases matching TRBD1. Germline V gene sequence: CDR1 SGHAT, CDR2 FQNNGV. Trimming cost V 6 bases and J 4 bases; bases outside gene matches: 8. This CDR3 is built from 14 residues. CDR3 sequence (DNA): TGTGCCAGCAGTAATTACAGGGGAGGCACTGAAGCTTTCTTT. Translation: CASSNYRGGTEAFF.

The sample holds many counts of this clonotype. The rearrangement joins TRBV3-1 to TRBJ2-1, with D possibly TRBD1 on 6 matching bases. Germline loops: CDR1 LGHDT, CDR2 YNNKEL (reference sequence). This CDR3 has 12 amino acids. Trimming stripped 3 bases from V and 10 bases from J, with 10 bases between. CDR3 residues: CASSQGAIEQFF. As DNA, the CDR3 is TGTGCCAGCAGCCAGGGGGCCATCGAGCAGTTCTTC.

The V call is TRBV28, the J call TRBJ2-7, with 10 bases aligning to TRBD1. The trim removed 6 bases at V and 5 bases at J, leaving 7 bases unmatched. Germline values: CDR1 MDHEN, CDR2 SYDVKM. The CDR3 length is 14 residues. DNA of the CDR3: TGTGCCAGCAGCCACGGGACAGGGGTCGACGAGCAGTACTTC. Translating it yields CASSHGTGVDEQYF. The full variable domain, in which reference TRBV28 and TRBJ2-7 provide the parts outside the CDR3, is DVKVTQSSRYLVKRTGEKVFLECVQDMDHENMFWYRQDPGLGLRLIYFSYDVKMKEKGDIPEGYSVSREKKERFSLILESASTNQTSMYLCASSHGTGVDEQYFGPGTRLTVT.

The rearrangement uses TRBV3-1 and TRBJ2-4; 7 positions match TRBD1. Germline V gene lookup returns CDR1 LGHDT and CDR2 YNNKEL (reference sequence). J lost 8 bases, V lost 5 bases, and 6 bases had no gene match. The CDR3 extends over 13 amino acids. The CDR3 protein is CASSFNRGDIQYF. In DNA form, the CDR3 reads TGTGCCAGCAGCTTTAACAGGGGAGACATTCAGTACTTC.

This clonotype has ten or more counts. The CDR3 sequence: CASSPGAHQGEKLFF. In nucleotides, the CDR3 is TGTGCCAGCAGCCCTGGGGCACATCAAGGTGAAAAACTGTTTTTT. The chain links TRBV7-2 to TRBJ1-4; D possibly corresponds to TRBD1 (5 bases). V shed 5 bases and J shed 7 bases, with 17 bases lying between them. The CDR3 is 15 amino acids. Germline lookup yields CDR1 SGHTA and CDR2 FQGNSA.

J is TRBJ1-1 and V is TRBV12-3 or TRBV12-4; TRBD1 aligns across 7 bases. The CDR3 is 15 amino acids. J gave up 1 base and V 6 bases, and 8 bases lay outside the gene matches. This CDR3 is CASSQETGRNTEAFF. The CDR3 DNA is TGTGCCAGCAGCCAAGAGACAGGGCGGAACACTGAAGCTTTCTTT.

This clonotype was counted at least ten times. The gene calls are TRBV30 and TRBJ2-1, with D maybe TRBD1 (5 bases). The germline V gene has CDR1 GTSNPN and CDR2 SVGIG (reference sequence). Trimming removed 1 base from V and 9 bases from J, with 10 bases in between. CDR3 length equals 12 residues. The CDR3 is CAWSGQGGEQFF. The CDR3 DNA sequence: TGTGCCTGGAGTGGGCAGGGTGGTGAGCAGTTCTTC.

This clonotype occurred many times. The chain carries TRBV19 and TRBJ2-2; D might be TRBD1 (6 bases). The germline CDR1 and CDR2 sequences are LNHDA and SQIVND (reference sequence). The length of the CDR3 is 16 residues. Deletions cut 7 bases from V and 0 bases from J, with 15 bases between. CDR3 DNA sequence: TGTGCCAGTACAACTCTCGGGACACCGAACACCGGGGAGCTGTTTTTT. Protein product: CASTTLGTPNTGELFF.

This clonotype occurred many times. The CDR3 nucleotides read TGTGCCAGCAGCTCCACGCGGGGGTTCTTTAAGGGCTACACCTTC. This codes for CASSSTRGFFKGYTF. The V gene is TRBV11-3, the J gene TRBJ1-2; D possibly corresponds to TRBD1 (5 bases). Germline V gene sequence: CDR1 SGHNT, CDR2 YENEEA. The V end lost 4 bases, the J end lost 8 bases, and 20 bases lay between the germline ends. The CDR3 totals 15 residues.

The chain has TRBV12-3 or TRBV12-4 and TRBJ1-4; D is undetermined. This CDR3 has 14 amino acids. Trimming stripped 3 bases from V and 3 bases from J, with 8 bases between. This CDR3 is CASSFTGANEKLFF. The CDR3 DNA sequence: TGTGCCAGCAGTTTTACGGGAGCTAATGAAAAACTGTTTTTT.

This clonotype has at least ten counts. V usage is TRBV28 and J usage is TRBJ1-6; TRBD1 agrees at 7 bases. Per the germline V gene, CDR1 is MDHEN and CDR2 is SYDVKM. The J segment lost 8 bases and the V segment lost 2 bases, leaving 9 bases of the junction unmatched. The CDR3 has 16 residues. CDR3 sequence (DNA): TGTGCCAGCAGTTTAGTCAGGGGGGGTATGGATTCACCCCTCCACTTT. Amino acids: CASSLVRGGMDSPLHF. Full variable domain (remainder filled in from reference TRBV28 and TRBJ1-6): DVKVTQSSRYLVKRTGEKVFLECVQDMDHENMFWYRQDPGLGLRLIYFSYDVKMKEKGDIPEGYSVSREKKERFSLILESASTNQTSMYLCASSLVRGGMDSPLHFGNGTRLTVT.

This clonotype was observed at least ten times. Relative to the germline gene, one junction end is altered; a read error may explain this. The chain is built from TRBV5-1 and TRBJ2-3; TRBD1 might be the D (5 bases). The V gene's germline CDR1 is SGHRS and CDR2 YFSETQ. The CDR3 runs to 12 residues. The CDR3 coding sequence is TGTGCCAGCAGTCCCAGGGCAGATACGCAGTATTTT. It translates to CASSPRADTQYF.

Concerning this clonotype: A clone one base away is much larger, so this may be a read error. In DNA form, the CDR3 reads TGTGCCAGCAGGACCAACCAAGAGACCCAGTACTTC. Its translation: CASRTNQETQYF. This chain links TRBV2 with TRBJ2-5; D ambiguous. The CDR3 contains 12 residues. Germline CDR1 and CDR2: SNHLY and FYNNEI. The V end was cut by 6 bases, the J end by 0 bases, with 5 bases between.

The chain joins TRBV28 to TRBJ1-4; 7 bases align to TRBD1. The CDR3 runs to 15 residues. J was trimmed by 14 bases and V by 1 base; bases with no gene match: 13. Germline V gene sequence: CDR1 MDHEN, CDR2 SYDVKM. The CDR3 DNA sequence: TGTGCCAGCAGTTTATCTGGTGACAGGGAGGAAGATCTGTTTTTT. Encoded protein: CASSLSGDREEDLFF.

The chain couples TRBV19 to TRBJ2-5, with 10 bases aligning to TRBD2. Germline V gene lookup returns CDR1 LNHDA and CDR2 SQIVND (reference sequence). CDR3 size: 15 residues. The V and J ends lost 6 bases and 7 bases, in that order; junction bases with no gene match: 11. Here the CDR3 DNA reads TGTGCCAGTAGCCCGACTAGCGGGTACGTCGGGACCCAGTACTTC. Its protein is CASSPTSGYVGTQYF.

The rearrangement joins TRBV11-3 to TRBJ1-2, with D unresolved. Germline V gene sequence: CDR1 SGHNT, CDR2 YENEEA. The CDR3 contains 15 residues. Trimming stripped 1 base from V and 3 bases from J, with 12 bases between. The CDR3: CASSLGVSRDYGYTF. The CDR3 nucleotides read TGTGCCAGCAGCTTAGGAGTCTCTCGGGACTATGGCTACACCTTC.

This clonotype was detected many times. This chain joins TRBV20-1 and TRBJ2-7; 9 nucleotides align to TRBD1. Unmatched junction bases numbered 8, after V lost 0 bases and J lost 5 bases. Germline V gene lookup returns CDR1 DFQATT and CDR2 SNEGSKA (reference sequence). The CDR3 loop spans 15 amino acids. The CDR3 here is CSARDTDRGSDEQYF. The CDR3 nucleotides read TGCAGTGCTAGAGATACGGACAGGGGTTCGGACGAGCAGTACTTC.

This clonotype was detected only a few times. The chain recombines TRBV9 with TRBJ2-1, with a possible D match to TRBD2 (5 bases). The CDR3 length is 16 residues. V lost 0 bases and J lost 0, with 10 bases in between. Germline V gene sequence: CDR1 SGDLS, CDR2 YYNGEE. CDR3 DNA: TGTGCCAGCAGCGTAGCTCCGGGAAACTCCTACAATGAGCAGTTCTTC. It codes for CASSVAPGNSYNEQFF.

This chain connects TRBV20-1 to TRBJ2-1; 10 bases are shared with TRBD2. V shed 3 bases and J 0 bases; nucleotides not matched to a gene: 8. The CDR3 extends over 17 amino acids. Per germline, CDR1 DFQATT and CDR2 SNEGSKA (reference sequence). DNA for the CDR3: TGCAGTGCTAGTGTAGCGGGGGGCCCCGCCTCCTACAATGAGCAGTTCTTC. Amino acid sequence: CSASVAGGPASYNEQFF.

Of note for this clonotype: A single base is all that separates this from a far larger clone, so a read error is likely. This chain links TRBV20-1 with TRBJ2-5, with 9 nucleotides matching TRBD2. Looked up from germline, CDR1 is DFQATT and CDR2 is SNEGSKA (reference sequence). With V trimmed by 6 bases and J by 11 bases, 16 bases remained unmatched. This CDR3 comprises 14 residues. CDR3: CSAGLARLGNEQYF. The CDR3, as DNA: TGCAGTGCAGGACTAGCGCGGCTGGGCAATGAGCAGTACTTC.

This clonotype occurred many times. V usage is TRBV29-1 and J usage is TRBJ2-7, with 10 bases that match TRBD1. Per germline, CDR1 SQVTM and CDR2 ANQGSEA. This CDR3 contains 16 residues. V gave up 6 bases and J gave up 3 bases; unmatched junction bases: 14. In DNA, the CDR3 is TGCAGCGTCGAGGATGGACAGGGGGTAGGGGACTACGAGCAGTACTTC. Amino acids: CSVEDGQGVGDYEQYF.

V and J are TRBV6-2 or TRBV6-3 and TRBJ1-1; D is perhaps TRBD1 (6 bases). With 1 base removed from V and 3 bases from J, the gap between germline ends came to 9 bases. CDR3 length: 14 amino acids. Germline loops: CDR1 MNHEY, CDR2 SVGEGT. The CDR3 protein is CASSYYGGDTEAFF. CDR3 sequence (DNA): TGTGCCAGCAGTTACTATGGGGGCGACACTGAAGCTTTCTTT.